These T cell receptor beta chains were read from a single sample in a study of T-cell memory formation after mild COVID-19. TCRdb passed the 5' RACE reads through MiXCR, listing each CDR3 protein once. Among 50,000 or so distinct CDR3 sequences, approximately 9% were seen once, and the ten largest hold 10% to 15%. The source material was PBMCs or a T cell subset sorted from them (not recorded which). The receptors were sampled from an adult woman who had mild COVID-19 (a few samples of this study predate the infection). Cell type and time point are not known. CDR3s include the opening cysteine and the closing phenylalanine or tryptophan. D genes are given only for firm matches. For some rows the clone size is stated as once, few or many, or as a class when expanded; others skip it.

d_call: NA; j_call: TRBJ2-3; v_call: TRBV5-1; clone_size: few; cdr3_nt: TGCGCCAGCAGCCCATCGTCAAACACAGATACGCAGTATTTT; cdr3_aa: CASSPSSNTDTQYF
d_call: TRBD1; j_call: TRBJ1-5; v_call: TRBV7-4; clone_size: NA; cdr3_nt: TGTGCCAGCAGCCTTAGCGGGACAGGTAGCAATCAGCCCCAGCATTTT; cdr3_aa: CASSLSGTGSNQPQHF
d_call: TRBD1; j_call: TRBJ2-3; v_call: TRBV30; clone_size: few; cdr3_nt: TGTGCCTGGAGCGCCGACAGGGGAGGCACAGATACGCAGTATTTT; cdr3_aa: CAWSADRGGTDTQYF
d_call: NA; j_call: TRBJ1-5; v_call: TRBV11-2; clone_size: NA; cdr3_nt: TGTGCCAGCAGCTCCTACGGACAGTCCAATCAGCCCCAGCATTTT; cdr3_aa: CASSSYGQSNQPQHF
d_call: NA; j_call: TRBJ2-2; v_call: TRBV6-1; clone_size: NA; cdr3_nt: TGTGCCAGCAGTCTTATGGAAGATGGCGGGGAGCTGTTTTTT; cdr3_aa: CASSLMEDGGELFF
d_call: TRBD2; j_call: TRBJ2-2; v_call: TRBV27; clone_size: many; cdr3_nt: TGTGCCAGCAGTATGCCGGGACTAGCGGGAGGAGGGACCGGGGAGCTGTTTTTT; cdr3_aa: CASSMPGLAGGGTGELFF
d_call: TRBD2; j_call: TRBJ2-3; v_call: TRBV5-1; clone_size: few; cdr3_nt: TGCGCCAGCAGCTTGTCCACTAGCGGGACCACAGATACGCAGTATTTT; cdr3_aa: CASSLSTSGTTDTQYF
d_call: TRBD2; j_call: TRBJ2-1; v_call: TRBV20-1; clone_size: few; cdr3_nt: TGCAGTGCTAGAGATGGCGGGAGGGGTGGTGGTGAGCAGTTCTTC; cdr3_aa: CSARDGGRGGGEQFF
d_call: TRBD2; j_call: TRBJ2-3; v_call: TRBV6-4; clone_size: few; cdr3_nt: TGTGCCAGCAGTGAGTTAGCGGGGGGGCAAGATACGCAGTATTTT; cdr3_aa: CASSELAGGQDTQYF
d_call: TRBD2; j_call: TRBJ2-5; v_call: TRBV12-5; clone_size: NA; cdr3_nt: TGTGCTAGTGGTTTGGGGACTAGCGGGAGGGCTACGTACTTC; cdr3_aa: CASGLGTSGRATYF
d_call: TRBD2; j_call: TRBJ2-3; v_call: TRBV7-2; clone_size: many; cdr3_nt: TGTGCCAGCAGCTTATTGGGCGGGGGTACTAGCACAGATACGCAGTATTTT; cdr3_aa: CASSLLGGGTSTDTQYF
d_call: NA; j_call: TRBJ2-5; v_call: TRBV6-5; clone_size: many; cdr3_nt: TGTGCCAGCGCTAGGCGGTCAAACCAAGAGACCCAGTACTTC; cdr3_aa: CASARRSNQETQYF
d_call: NA; j_call: TRBJ2-3; v_call: TRBV5-1; clone_size: many; cdr3_nt: TGCGCCAGCAGCTTCTACGGAGATTTAGCGGGCACAGATACGCAGTATTTT; cdr3_aa: CASSFYGDLAGTDTQYF
d_call: TRBD2; j_call: TRBJ2-1; v_call: TRBV10-2; clone_size: few; cdr3_nt: TGCGCCAGCAGGGGACTAGCGGGAGGGAAGCAGTTCTTC; cdr3_aa: CASRGLAGGKQFF
d_call: NA; j_call: TRBJ2-1; v_call: TRBV12-3/TRBV12-4; clone_size: few; cdr3_nt: TGTGCCAGCAGTTTCTTCTTGAATGAGCAGTTCTTC; cdr3_aa: CASSFFLNEQFF
d_call: TRBD2; j_call: TRBJ2-7; v_call: TRBV15; clone_size: few; cdr3_nt: TGTGCCACCAGCAGAGAGTTGGGACTACGATTTACCTACGAGCAGTACTTC; cdr3_aa: CATSRELGLRFTYEQYF
d_call: NA; j_call: TRBJ2-1; v_call: TRBV4-3; clone_size: few; cdr3_nt: TGCGCCAGCAGCCCCAGTGGGATCGACAATGAGCAGTTCTTC; cdr3_aa: CASSPSGIDNEQFF
d_call: TRBD1; j_call: TRBJ1-5; v_call: TRBV7-2; clone_size: NA; cdr3_nt: TGTGCCAGCAGTATCAGGGGGGAACAGCCCCAGCATTTT; cdr3_aa: CASSIRGEQPQHF
d_call: NA; j_call: TRBJ1-1; v_call: TRBV6-1; clone_size: few; cdr3_nt: TGTGCCAGCAGTGAACGGGGAACAGGGAGCACTGAAGCTTTCTTT; cdr3_aa: CASSERGTGSTEAFF
d_call: TRBD1; j_call: TRBJ2-3; v_call: TRBV7-7; clone_size: few; cdr3_nt: TGTGCCAGCAGCCAGGGACAGAGTCGAACAGATACGCAGTATTTT; cdr3_aa: CASSQGQSRTDTQYF
d_call: TRBD1; j_call: TRBJ1-1; v_call: TRBV6-2/TRBV6-3; clone_size: few; cdr3_nt: TGTGCCAGCAGTTACGGGACAGGGAACACTGAAGCTTTCTTT; cdr3_aa: CASSYGTGNTEAFF
d_call: NA; j_call: TRBJ1-1; v_call: TRBV7-3; clone_size: NA; cdr3_nt: TGTGCCAGCAGCTTACAGGGGTCTAACACTGAAGCTTTCTTT; cdr3_aa: CASSLQGSNTEAFF
d_call: NA; j_call: TRBJ2-7; v_call: TRBV6-5; clone_size: many; cdr3_nt: TGTGCCAGCAGAACGGAACAGGGCCCCCACGAGCAGTACTTC; cdr3_aa: CASRTEQGPHEQYF
d_call: TRBD2; j_call: TRBJ2-3; v_call: TRBV29-1; clone_size: many; cdr3_nt: TGCAGCGCCCTAGCGGGAGCCGGGACAGATACGCAGTATTTT; cdr3_aa: CSALAGAGTDTQYF
d_call: NA; j_call: TRBJ1-2; v_call: TRBV7-8; clone_size: few; cdr3_nt: TGTGCCAGCAGCTTCTCGAGGACAGCGGACACCTTC; cdr3_aa: CASSFSRTADTF
d_call: NA; j_call: TRBJ2-7; v_call: TRBV6-1; clone_size: few; cdr3_nt: TGTGCCAGCAGGGCCACGGGGGTCGGCGAGCAGTACTTC; cdr3_aa: CASRATGVGEQYF
d_call: NA; j_call: TRBJ1-1; v_call: TRBV5-6; clone_size: many; cdr3_nt: TGTGCCAGCAGCCCGGAGGAGGTGGGGGCCCCTTTGAACACTGAAGCTTTCTTT; cdr3_aa: CASSPEEVGAPLNTEAFF
d_call: TRBD2; j_call: TRBJ2-1; v_call: TRBV2; clone_size: few; cdr3_nt: TGTGCCAGCAGTGTGGGGCCACTTAGCGGGAGAGGGGGTGAGCAGTTCTTC; cdr3_aa: CASSVGPLSGRGGEQFF
d_call: TRBD2; j_call: TRBJ2-2; v_call: TRBV4-3; clone_size: NA; cdr3_nt: TGCGCCAGCAGCCAAGCCCACCTAGCGGCGGGGACCGGGGAGCTGTTTTTT; cdr3_aa: CASSQAHLAAGTGELFF
d_call: NA; j_call: TRBJ1-3; v_call: TRBV20-1; clone_size: NA; cdr3_nt: TGCAGTGTAGTTGGGCAGGCGCCCCCCAACACCATATATTTT; cdr3_aa: CSVVGQAPPNTIYF
d_call: TRBD2; j_call: TRBJ2-7; v_call: TRBV20-1; clone_size: NA; cdr3_nt: TGCAGTGCTAGAGATCAAAGCGGGAGATACGAGCAGTACTTC; cdr3_aa: CSARDQSGRYEQYF